These T cell receptor beta chains were read from a single sample in a study of cytomegalovirus exposure and HLA in healthy donors. TCRdb's table, derived via immunoSEQ multiplex PCR, lists solely in-frame clones and lacks some. The table includes roughly 150,000 clones, about three quarters detected once. Sequencing input: PBMCs. The receptors originated from a woman aged 25 to 45 in good health and CMV-seronegative. The CDR3 runs from the conserved cysteine through the conserved F or W. Each record gives: J gene, D gene, clone size, V gene, CDR3 DNA, CDR3 protein. A D gene is named only where the DNA matches it firmly. Expanded clones are given a class, and other clones once, few, many or no size at all.

TRBJ2-7	TRBD2	.	TRBV25-1	TGTGCCAGCAGTTTACCGGGACTAGCGGGATACGAGCAGTACTTC	CASSLPGLAGYEQYF
TRBJ2-7	TRBD1	.	TRBV29-1	TGCAGCGTTGTATCAGGGGGCGGCTACGAGCAGTACTTC	CSVVSGGGYEQYF
TRBJ1-1	TRBD1	.	TRBV7-9	TGTGCCAGCAGCCTGGACAGGGAAGCTTTCTTT	CASSLDREAFF
TRBJ2-2	.	.	TRBV30	TGTGCTTCGGACTCGAACACCGGGGAGCTGTTTTTT	CASDSNTGELFF
TRBJ1-2	.	.	TRBV7-7	TGTGCTAGCAGCTTGACCCTCGGGGGGGAAGGTGGCTACACCTTC	CASSLTLGGEGGYTF
TRBJ2-4	TRBD1	.	TRBV6-1	TGTGCCAGCAGTGAGACAGGGGTCAGGGGGGACATTCAGTACTTC	CASSETGVRGDIQYF
TRBJ1-1	.	.	TRBV18	TGTGCCAGCTCACCAATGAGAGGGGACTTGAACACTGAAGCTTTCTTT	CASSPMRGDLNTEAFF
TRBJ2-3	TRBD2	.	TRBV5-1	TGCGCCAGCAGGAATAGCGGGAGTACAGATACGCAGTATTTT	CASRNSGSTDTQYF
TRBJ2-3	TRBD2	.	TRBV4-1	TGCGCCAGCAGCCAACTAGCGGGAGCAGATACGCAGTATTTT	CASSQLAGADTQYF
TRBJ2-1	.	.	TRBV6-1	TGTGCCAGCAGTGATTCGGCAGGCCCGAATGAGCAGTTCTTC	CASSDSAGPNEQFF
TRBJ1-5	TRBD1	.	TRBV28	TGTGCCAGCAGCTACCCACCGGGACAGGGGTGGAAGCCCCAGCATTTT	CASSYPPGQGWKPQHF
TRBJ1-6	TRBD1	.	TRBV2	TGTGCCAGCAGCCCGCGACAGGGGTCAAGTTCACCCCTCCACTTT	CASSPRQGSSSPLHF
TRBJ2-7	TRBD2	few	TRBV5-5	TGTGCCAGCAGCCGTCTAGCGGGAGGGCCGAAGGAGCAGTACTTC	CASSRLAGGPKEQYF
TRBJ2-5	.	few	TRBV7-3	TGTGCCAGCAGCTTAAGACAGGACACCGCCCAGTACTTC	CASSLRQDTAQYF
TRBJ2-2	.	.	TRBV4-2	TGTGCCAGCAGCCAGGACAGGGACTACGGGGAGCTGTTTTTT	CASSQDRDYGELFF
TRBJ2-6	.	.	TRBV28	TGTGCCAGCAGAACAGGGACCGGGGCCAACGTCCTGACTTTC	CASRTGTGANVLTF
TRBJ1-2	.	.	TRBV29-1	TGCAGCGTCGGAGGTAATGAAGGCTACACCTTC	CSVGGNEGYTF
TRBJ1-5	TRBD1	.	TRBV2	TGTGCCAGCGGGGACAGGGGGCTTATCAATCAGCCCCAGCATTTT	CASGDRGLINQPQHF
TRBJ1-6	.	.	TRBV27	TGTGCCAGCAGTTACAGTAATTCACCCCTCCACTTT	CASSYSNSPLHF
TRBJ2-2	.	.	TRBV7-6	TGTGCCAGCAGCTTAGTATCGGTCGGGAGTCATGCCGGGGAGCTGTTTTTT	CASSLVSVGSHAGELFF
TRBJ2-5	TRBD1	.	TRBV19	TGTGCCAGTAGTAAATGGACAGGGAACCGCCAAGAGACCCAGTACTTC	CASSKWTGNRQETQYF
TRBJ2-1	TRBD2	.	TRBV9	TGTGCCAGCAGCGGACGCGGGACTAGTTACGCCCCGCCCTACAATGAGCAGTTCTTC	CASSGRGTSYAPPYNEQFF
TRBJ1-5	TRBD1	.	TRBV6-6	TGTGCCAGCAGTTCGGTGACAGGGGGTATGAGTCAGCCCCAGCATTTT	CASSSVTGGMSQPQHF
TRBJ1-2	.	.	TRBV27	TGTGCCAGCAGTTTAAGGGGGTCGGGGGGCTACACCTTC	CASSLRGSGGYTF
TRBJ2-1	.	once	TRBV5-8	TGTGCCAGCAGTGGGGCCTTGGAGCAGTTCTTC	CASSGALEQFF
TRBJ2-3	.	.	TRBV28	TGTGCCAGCTCCGGGACTCCAACTACAGATACGCAGTATTTT	CASSGTPTTDTQYF
TRBJ1-1	TRBD1	once	TRBV7-9	TGTGCCAGCAGCCCACGCCTCGGACAGGCTGCTGAAGCTTTCTTT	CASSPRLGQAAEAFF
TRBJ2-1	.	.	TRBV28	TGTGCCAGCAGGCTAGGACAGCTCTACAATGAGCAGTTCTTC	CASRLGQLYNEQFF
TRBJ2-2	.	.	TRBV6-5	TGTGCCAGCAGTTTGGACACCACCGGGGAGCTGTTTTTT	CASSLDTTGELFF
TRBJ2-2	TRBD2	.	TRBV19	TGTGCCAGTAGTAGAGCGGGGGAGGACACCGGGGAGCTGTTTTTT	CASSRAGEDTGELFF
TRBJ2-1	.	.	TRBV6-1	TGTGCCAGCAGTGAAACTAATGAGCAGTTCTTC	CASSETNEQFF
TRBJ2-2	TRBD1	.	TRBV7-3	TGTGCCAGCAGCCGAGGACAGGGCGGTACCGGGGAGCTGTTTTTT	CASSRGQGGTGELFF
TRBJ1-1	.	.	TRBV27	TGTGCCAGCAGTTTAAGGCAGGGGATCACTGAAGCTTTCTTT	CASSLRQGITEAFF
TRBJ1-2	.	few	TRBV2	TGTGCCAGCATGGGAGAGGGGGATGGCTACACCTTC	CASMGEGDGYTF
TRBJ1-1	TRBD1	few	TRBV28	TGTGCCAGCAGTTTTACAGGGGATGAAGCTTTCTTT	CASSFTGDEAFF
TRBJ1-2	.	.	TRBV6-5	TGTGCCAGCAGTACCCCGGGGGGGAACTATGGCTACACCTTC	CASSTPGGNYGYTF
TRBJ2-5	.	.	TRBV6-1	TGTGCCAGCGGCAGGGAGACCCAGTACTTC	CASGRETQYF
TRBJ1-2	.	once	TRBV7-9	TGTGCCAGCAGCTTCGATACAGCCGGACGGGGAGGCTACACCTTC	CASSFDTAGRGGYTF
TRBJ2-2	TRBD2	.	TRBV9	TGTGCCAGCAGCGTGGGACTAGCGGGGGGCACCGGGGAGCTGTTTTTT	CASSVGLAGGTGELFF
TRBJ1-1	.	.	TRBV7-6	TGTGCCAGCAGCTCTACAGGGAACACTGAAGCTTTCTTT	CASSSTGNTEAFF
TRBJ1-1	.	.	TRBV6-5	TGTGCCAGCAGTTACTCGACAGTTAACACTGAAGCTTTCTTT	CASSYSTVNTEAFF
TRBJ2-5	TRBD2	.	TRBV6-5	TGTGCCAGCAGTGCGATAGCGGGAGTTGTAGAGACCCAGTACTTC	CASSAIAGVVETQYF
TRBJ1-3	.	.	TRBV9	TGTGCCAGCAGCCCCAGGGGCACCGGCTCTGGAAACACCATATATTTT	CASSPRGTGSGNTIYF
TRBJ2-1	.	.	TRBV7-3	TGTGCCAGCAGCAGAGGCCTGGCCCTAGAGCAGTTCTTC	CASSRGLALEQFF
TRBJ2-1	TRBD2	medium-sized	TRBV11-3	TGTGCCAGCAGCGTGCGGGGGGCCGAGCAGTTCTTC	CASSVRGAEQFF
TRBJ2-1	TRBD2	.	TRBV30	TGTGCCTGGAGTGTACCCCGGGGCTTAGCGGGAGGGGATGAGCAGTTCTTC	CAWSVPRGLAGGDEQFF
TRBJ2-2	.	.	TRBV2	TGTGCCAGCAGTGAAAACGGGATCGCGAACACCGGGGAGCTGTTTTTT	CASSENGIANTGELFF
TRBJ2-5	.	.	TRBV29-1	TGCAGCGTTGTGGGGGGAGGAGAGACCCAGTACTTC	CSVVGGGETQYF
TRBJ1-2	.	.	TRBV7-2	TGTGCCAGCAGCCCCGACAGCGTGTATGGCTACACCTTC	CASSPDSVYGYTF
TRBJ2-1	TRBD2	.	TRBV9	TGTGCCAGCCCCACGCTCCCGTCGGCGCGGGGGGCCCTTGAGAATGAGCAGTTCTTC	CASPTLPSARGALENEQFF
TRBJ1-2	TRBD1	.	TRBV19	TGTGCCAGTAGTATATGGGACAGGGATCTTTTGGGCTACACCTTC	CASSIWDRDLLGYTF
TRBJ2-7	.	.	TRBV7-9	TGTGCCAGCAGCCGCTTAACCCCCAGCGAGCAGTACTTC	CASSRLTPSEQYF
TRBJ1-4	.	once	TRBV9	TGTGCCAGCAGCGGCCGGGCAGCAGGGAATGAAAAACTGTTTTTT	CASSGRAAGNEKLFF
TRBJ2-3	.	.	TRBV5-4	TGTGCCAGCAGCCGTTCCGGGAGCCCCACAGATACGCAGTATTTT	CASSRSGSPTDTQYF
TRBJ2-1	TRBD2	once	TRBV9	TGTGCCAGCAGCGCATTAGCGGGAGGGTCCTACAATGAGCAGTTCTTC	CASSALAGGSYNEQFF
TRBJ2-5	TRBD1	.	TRBV11-2	TGTGCCAGCAGCTTATGGACAGGGGGCGGGGAGACCCAGTACTTC	CASSLWTGGGETQYF
TRBJ2-1	.	.	TRBV7-6	TGTGCCAGCAGCCCTCCTGAGTTCCGCAACGAGCAGTTCTTC	CASSPPEFRNEQFF
TRBJ1-2	TRBD1	.	TRBV28	TGTGCCAGCAGTTACCCGGGACAGACAGGTGGCTACACCTTC	CASSYPGQTGGYTF
TRBJ2-7	.	.	TRBV30	TGTGCCTGGAGCCCCGGACAGAGCTACGAGCAGTACTTC	CAWSPGQSYEQYF
TRBJ2-3	TRBD2	.	TRBV4-2	TGTGCCAGCAGCCAAGTAACGGCGGGGGGCAGTGGAGATACGCAGTATTTT	CASSQVTAGGSGDTQYF